What follows describes a single TCR beta chain. The record originates from a study of blood T cell repertoires in COVID-19. Profiling relied on immunoSEQ multiplex PCR, and the TCRdb table lists in-frame clones only, not all of them. The repertoire has 110,000 to 150,000 clones, about 82% of them found once; the top ten carry just under 3%. The V gene end was trimmed by 2 bases and the J gene end by 4 bases; junction bases not matched to a gene: 17. Germline V CDR1 and CDR2: SGHTA, FQGTGA. The CDR3 runs 19 residues. The receptor comes from a man aged 45-60 years with acute or convalescent COVID-19. This chain links TRBV7-3 with TRBJ2-5; 9 bases align to TRBD2. Sequencing was performed on peripheral blood. The CDR3 sequence is CASSLRGRGSGRWGETQYF. CDR3 bases: TGTGCCAGCAGCTTACGGGGCCGGGGTAGCGGGAGATGGGGAGAGACCCAGTACTTC.